The 7 T cell receptor beta chains below all came from one sample that was sequenced in a study of blood T cell repertoires in COVID-19. Assay used: immunoSEQ multiplex PCR; TCRdb lists only in-frame clones, some missing. This table holds hundreds of thousands of clones, 80% to 90% found once. Sequencing used PBMCs or T cells enriched from blood (not recorded which). The receptors derive from a man aged 30-40 years with acute COVID-19.

The V call is TRBV6-5, the J call TRBJ2-7; TRBD1 might be the D (5 bases). The V and J ends lost 5 bases and 6 bases respectively, with 14 bases between them. Germline values: CDR1 MNHEY, CDR2 SVGAGI. The CDR3 runs 13 residues. The CDR3 DNA reads TGTGCCAGCAGTCGACAGAGCGCAAGCGAGCAGTACGTC. As protein: CASSRQSASEQYV.

The chain is built from TRBV7-8 and TRBJ1-4, with D possibly TRBD1 on 6 matching bases. V lost 1 base and J 14 bases, leaving 14 bases between the germline ends. This CDR3 is built from 13 residues. Germline values: CDR1 SGHVS, CDR2 FQNEAQ. Here the CDR3 reads CASSLVGAQGLFF. The CDR3 DNA is TGTGCCAGCAGCTTAGTAGGGGCTCAGGGGCTGTTTTTT.

This chain connects TRBV5-8 to TRBJ1-2; D not certain. The length of the CDR3 is 16 residues. Germline CDR1 and CDR2: SGHTS and YDEGEE. The ends were cut back, 1 base at V and 0 bases at J, with 13 bases in the middle. CDR3 DNA: TGTGCCAGCAGCTTGCTGGTTGGAGAGGCTAACTATGGCTACACCTTC. This gives the protein CASSLLVGEANYGYTF.

V gene TRBV29-1 combines with J gene TRBJ1-1; TRBD1 matches 9 bases. CDR1 is SQVTM, CDR2 ANQGSEA, per germline. This CDR3 is 13 amino acids long. Unmatched junction bases numbered 10, after V lost 7 bases and J lost 7 bases. The CDR3 region is CSGKDRGWIEAFF. In DNA form, the CDR3 reads TGCAGCGGTAAGGACAGGGGCTGGATTGAAGCTTTCTTT.

CDR3 in amino acids: CASSLPTDTQYF. CDR3 DNA: TGTGCCAGCAGTCTACCAACAGATACGCAGTATTTT. The V gene is TRBV12-3 or TRBV12-4, the J gene TRBJ2-3; D is ambiguous. V was cut by 5 bases and J by 3 bases, with 6 bases left in between. The CDR3 loop spans 12 amino acids.

This chain connects TRBV15 to TRBJ1-5; TRBD1 might be the D (5 bases). Deletions cut 0 bases from V and 5 bases from J, with 11 bases between. The V gene's germline CDR1 is LNHNV and CDR2 YYDKDF (reference sequence). The CDR3 has 15 amino acids. The CDR3 DNA reads TGTGCCACCAGCAGAGAGGCAGGGTGGGATCAGCCCCAGCATTTT. It is translated as CATSREAGWDQPQHF.

With regard to this clone: Compared with germline, one end of the junction differs, possibly owing to a read error. At the DNA level, this CDR3 is encoded by other sequences in the same sample as well. V and J are TRBV5-1 and TRBJ2-5, with 7 bases matching TRBD2. Germline values: CDR1 SGHRS, CDR2 YFSETQ. The CDR3 length is 14 residues. For the CDR3, the DNA is TGTGCCAGCAGCCTTGGGGGGGTCCAAGAGACCCAGTACTTC. This translates into CASSLGGVQETQYF.